The 32 T cell receptor beta chains below come from one sample, sequenced in a study of PD-L1 blockade in urothelial cancer (TCRdb year 2017). Libraries were constructed by the immunoSEQ multiplex PCR assay. TCRdb re-hosts the immuneACCESS table, in-frame sequences only. Its copies lack some clones; in the studies checked, an unresolved V gene accounts for under half of them, and the cause for the rest is not known. The table for this sample lists around 22,000 clones; roughly 85% of them were counted only once. The ten largest account for around 2.9% of the sample. The sample here was PBMCs, taken around atezolizumab (anti-PD-L1) treatment. All receptors derive from a man aged 45-65 years with urothelial cancer.

To note about this clone: This likely comes from a read error, as the CDR3 has no conserved phenylalanine or tryptophan at its end. J is TRBJ2-4 and V is TRBV29-1, with D maybe TRBD2 (5 bases). Germline V gene sequence: CDR1 SQVTM, CDR2 ANQGSEA. The CDR3 length is 11 residues. The V gene lost 6 bases and the J gene lost 6 bases, with 9 bases spanning the gap. The DNA for the CDR3 is TGCAGCGTCCCTGCGGGAAACATTCAGTACCTC. Translated: CSVPAGNIQYL.

The chain links TRBV27 to TRBJ2-7; TRBD2 aligns across 10 bases. This CDR3 is built from 16 residues. Germline V CDR1 and CDR2: MNHEY, SMNVEV (reference sequence). The V and J ends lost 7 bases and 3 bases, in that order; junction bases with no gene match: 12. CDR3 in amino acids: CASTPSLAGVIYEQYF. DNA of the CDR3: TGTGCCAGCACCCCCTCCCTAGCGGGAGTTATCTACGAGCAGTACTTC.

The chain employs TRBV7-9 and TRBJ2-1; weak D call: TRBD2 (5 bases). The V end was cut by 4 bases, the J end by 8 bases, with 15 bases between. The CDR3 has 14 residues. Germline V lookup: CDR1 SEHNR, CDR2 FQNEAQ (reference sequence). CDR3 residues: CASSSGLPWDEQFF. CDR3 DNA sequence: TGTGCCAGCAGCTCTGGACTCCCTTGGGATGAGCAGTTCTTC.

The V call is TRBV6-5, the J call TRBJ2-3; unclear D gene. The V end lost 2 bases, the J end lost 1 base, and 13 bases lay between the germline ends. The CDR3 is 16 amino acids. Germline values: CDR1 MNHEY, CDR2 SVGAGI. CDR3 protein: CASSYGRRFGTDTQYF. The CDR3 DNA sequence: TGTGCCAGCAGTTACGGTCGGCGGTTTGGCACAGATACGCAGTATTTT.

The chain couples TRBV5-1 to TRBJ2-3; TRBD2 aligns across 8 bases. Germline lookup yields CDR1 SGHRS and CDR2 YFSETQ. The length of the CDR3 is 15 residues. V was clipped by 1 base and J by 4 bases; unmatched bases: 5. CDR3 nucleotide sequence: TGCGCCAGCAGCTTGTCGGGACTAGGTTCAGATACGCAGTATTTT. It codes for CASSLSGLGSDTQYF.

The chain uses TRBV27 and TRBJ2-7, with 7 bases aligning to TRBD1. The CDR3 contains 15 residues. The V gene's germline CDR1 is MNHEY and CDR2 SMNVEV (reference sequence). With V trimmed by 7 bases and J by 2 bases, 11 bases remained unmatched. The DNA of the CDR3 is TGTGCCAGCACTGGGGTTCGGGACAGTACCTACGAGCAGTACTTC. Amino acid sequence: CASTGVRDSTYEQYF.

The chain couples TRBV28 to TRBJ2-3, with TRBD2 matching over 10 bases. Germline V lookup: CDR1 MDHEN, CDR2 SYDVKM. This CDR3 has 14 amino acids. With V trimmed by 6 bases and J by 5 bases, 5 bases remained unmatched. Here the CDR3 reads CASRQAGGQDTQYF. CDR3 in DNA: TGTGCCAGCAGACAAGCGGGGGGGCAAGATACGCAGTATTTT.

The V call is TRBV6-1, the J call TRBJ1-1; a possible D gene is TRBD1 (5 bases). The CDR3 covers 13 residues. V was shortened by 7 bases and J by 3 bases, with 12 bases between the two germline ends. CDR1 is MNHNS and CDR2 is SASEGT in the germline V gene. The CDR3 nucleotides read TGTGCCAGCATGCCAGGGTGGGACACTGAAGCTTTCTTT. Amino acids: CASMPGWDTEAFF.

As to this clone: A junction end diverges from the germline sequence, so it may reflect a read error. The V call is TRBV29-1, the J call TRBJ2-1; TRBD2 matches at 9 bases. CDR3 size: 17 residues. CDR1 SQVTM and CDR2 ANQGSEA come from the germline V gene. The CDR3 here is CSVEGRRGGRGYNGQFF. The CDR3 bases are TGCAGCGTTGAAGGCCGTAGGGGCGGGAGGGGGTACAATGGGCAGTTCTTC.

The J gene is TRBJ2-1, the V gene TRBV7-2; 8 bases are shared with TRBD1. Germline-derived CDR1 and CDR2 are SGHTA and FQGNSA. J was trimmed by 0 bases and V by 2 bases; bases with no gene match: 3. The CDR3 is 16 residues long. In nucleotides, the CDR3 is TGTGCCAGCAGCTTAAGGACAGGGAGCTCCTACAATGAGCAGTTCTTC. This translates into CASSLRTGSSYNEQFF. Supplemented by reference TRBV7-2 and TRBJ2-1, the full variable domain reads GAGVSQSPSNKVTEKGKDVELRCDPISGHTALYWYRQSLGQGLEFLIYFQGNSAPDKSGLPSDRFSAERTGGSVSTLTIQRTQQEDSAVYLCASSLRTGSSYNEQFFGPGTRLTVL.

J is TRBJ2-2 and V is TRBV7-7, with 12 bases aligning to TRBD2. Germline CDR1 reads SSHAT; CDR2 reads FNYEAQ (reference sequence). The CDR3 has 18 residues. Trimming at V came to 5 bases and at J to 4 bases, leaving 11 bases not matched to a gene. The CDR3 DNA follows: TGTGCCAGCAGCCCGGAACTAGCGGGAGGTGCGTTCACCGGGGAGCTGTTTTTT. This codes for CASSPELAGGAFTGELFF.

This clone was detected once. CDR3 DNA sequence: TGTGCCAGCAGGGGGGACAGGGCCTACAATGAGCAGTTCTTC. Its protein is CASRGDRAYNEQFF. V usage is TRBV2 and J usage is TRBJ2-1, with 9 bases lining up with TRBD1. The V gene end was trimmed by 6 bases and the J gene end by 2 bases; junction bases not matched to a gene: 2. This CDR3 spans 14 amino acids. Germline CDR1 SNHLY, CDR2 FYNNEI.

V usage is TRBV5-4 and J usage is TRBJ2-2; 10 bases match TRBD2. Trimming took 4 bases from V and 0 from J; bases not matched to a gene: 12. The CDR3 is made up of 19 amino acids. Germline CDR1 and CDR2: SGHNT and YYREEE (reference sequence). The CDR3 region is CASSDWGLATFANTGELFF. The CDR3 nucleotides read TGTGCCAGCAGCGATTGGGGACTAGCGACCTTCGCGAACACCGGGGAGCTGTTTTTT.

In its sample, this clone is medium-sized. The chain is built from TRBV27 and TRBJ1-5, with D perhaps TRBD1 (5 bases). Germline V gives CDR1 MNHEY, CDR2 SMNVEV (reference sequence). V was clipped by 5 bases and J by 6 bases, with 11 bases between them. The CDR3 totals 13 residues. CDR3 residues: CASSVMGGQPQHF. CDR3 bases: TGTGCCAGCAGTGTAATGGGGGGTCAGCCCCAGCATTTT.

The chain employs TRBV2 and TRBJ2-5; 9 bases are shared with TRBD2. The junction had 14 bases not matched to a gene; V was cut back by 1 base and J by 5 bases. Germline CDR1 reads SNHLY; CDR2 reads FYNNEI. The CDR3 loop spans 18 amino acids. Here the CDR3 reads CASSEGLGGASGEETQYF. In nucleotides, the CDR3 is TGTGCCAGCAGTGAAGGTTTGGGGGGGGCTAGCGGGGAGGAGACCCAGTACTTC. The full variable domain, completed using reference TRBV2 and TRBJ2-5, is EPEVTQTPSHQVTQMGQEVILRCVPISNHLYFYWYRQILGQKVEFLVSFYNNEISEKSEIFDDQFSVERPDGSNFTLKIRSTKLEDSAMYFCASSEGLGGASGEETQYFGPGTRLLVL.

The rearrangement links TRBV18 to TRBJ1-5; TRBD1 might be the D (6 bases). CDR3 length: 14 residues. Germline V gene sequence: CDR1 KGHSH, CDR2 LQKENI. V was trimmed by 5 bases and J by 9 bases, leaving 17 bases between them. The CDR3 spells CASSADPGGGPQHF. DNA of the CDR3: TGTGCCAGCTCAGCCGACCCGGGAGGGGGGCCCCAGCATTTT.

The genes are TRBV30 and TRBJ2-7; TRBD2 might be the D (5 bases). The CDR3 covers 13 residues. V shed 0 bases and J shed 2 bases, with 8 bases lying between them. Germline V gene lookup returns CDR1 GTSNPN and CDR2 SVGIG (reference sequence). The CDR3 is CAWSVLGAYEQYF. CDR3 DNA: TGTGCCTGGAGTGTTCTGGGAGCCTACGAGCAGTACTTC.

Within the sample, this clone is medium-sized. This rearrangement joins TRBV5-8 to TRBJ2-7; 8 bases line up with TRBD1. Germline lookup yields CDR1 SGHTS and CDR2 YDEGEE. The CDR3 loop spans 16 amino acids. Germline trimming cut 4 bases from V and 5 bases from J; bases unmatched to any gene: 14. The CDR3 DNA reads as TGTGCCAGCAGCCGTGATTGGACAGGGCCCAGGGACGAGCAGTACTTC. Translating gives CASSRDWTGPRDEQYF.

CDR3: CASSLPQGTNTGELFF. As DNA, the CDR3 is TGTGCCAGCAGCTTGCCCCAGGGGACCAACACCGGGGAGCTGTTTTTT. This chain connects TRBV5-6 to TRBJ2-2; a possible D gene is TRBD1 (6 bases). V was shortened by 1 base and J by 2 bases, with 12 bases between the two germline ends. Germline assignment: CDR1 SGHDT and CDR2 YYEEEE. CDR3 length equals 16 residues.

The V call is TRBV7-9, the J call TRBJ2-7; TRBD1 might be the D (5 bases). The CDR3 spans 13 residues. Per germline, CDR1 SEHNR and CDR2 FQNEAQ (reference sequence). Trimming took off 3 bases at V and 6 bases at J, with 12 bases between the two ends. Written as DNA, the CDR3 is TGTGCCAGCAGCTTCTCAGGGTTGGGCGAGCAGTACTTC. It yields the protein CASSFSGLGEQYF.

Concerning this clone itself: The germline gene is not matched at one end of the junction; a read error may be the cause. The chain is built from TRBV7-8 and TRBJ2-1; 9 nucleotides align to TRBD2. The germline V gene encodes CDR1 SGHVS and CDR2 FQNEAQ. The CDR3 contains 20 residues. Here the CDR3 DNA reads TGTGCCAGCAGCCCGGGAGTCAAGATGTCGTGGGGAAGCGGGGGGTGGAAAGGGGTCTTC. It yields the protein CASSPGVKMSWGSGGWKGVF.

This chain joins TRBV9 and TRBJ2-5; TRBD2 is a possible D gene (5 bases). Germline V gene lookup returns CDR1 SGDLS and CDR2 YYNGEE. The V and J ends lost 3 bases and 4 bases respectively, with 10 bases between them. CDR3 length: 13 residues. The CDR3 sequence is CASSGRNGETQYF. In nucleotides, the CDR3 is TGTGCCAGCAGCGGGAGGAATGGAGAGACCCAGTACTTC. Supplemented by reference TRBV9 and TRBJ2-5, the full variable domain reads DSGVTQTPKHLITATGQRVTLRCSPRSGDLSVYWYQQSLDQGLQFLIQYYNGEERAKGNILERFSAQQFPDLHSELNLSSLELGDSALYFCASSGRNGETQYFGPGTRLLVL.

The chain carries TRBV19 and TRBJ1-2; D unclear. V gave up 3 bases and J gave up 5 bases, with 13 bases separating them. The CDR3 runs to 14 residues. The germline V gene encodes CDR1 LNHDA and CDR2 SQIVND (reference sequence). CDR3 protein: CASSITGGGYGYTF. DNA for the CDR3: TGTGCCAGTAGTATCACGGGAGGAGGGTATGGCTACACCTTC. Looking up the rest from reference TRBV19 and TRBJ1-2 gives the full variable domain: DGGITQSPKYLFRKEGQNVTLSCEQNLNHDAMYWYRQDPGQGLRLIYYSQIVNDFQKGDIAEGYSVSREKKESFPLTVTSAQKNPTAFYLCASSITGGGYGYTFGSGTRLTVV.

The table lists this clone with a few counts. The chain combines TRBV10-1 with TRBJ2-2; 12 bases are shared with TRBD2. CDR1 is WNHNN, CDR2 SYGVQD, per germline (reference sequence). The CDR3 sequence is 18 residues long. Unmatched junction bases numbered 10, after V lost 4 bases and J lost 4 bases. For the CDR3, the DNA is TGCGCCAGCAGTGGGACTAGCGGGATGGTAGGATCCACCGGGGAGCTGTTTTTT. It is translated as CASSGTSGMVGSTGELFF.

This clone was recorded only once. The J gene is TRBJ2-7, the V gene TRBV27; 8 nucleotides match TRBD2. V dropped 5 bases and J dropped 3; count of bases not matched to a gene: 12. The CDR3 extends over 16 amino acids. Per germline, CDR1 MNHEY and CDR2 SMNVEV (reference sequence). The CDR3, as DNA: TGTGCCAGCAGTCATAGGACTAGCCGCACGTTCTACGAGCAGTACTTC. Protein: CASSHRTSRTFYEQYF.

The genes are TRBV13 and TRBJ1-2, with D possibly being TRBD1 (6 bases). Trimming cost V 6 bases and J 6 bases, with 11 bases left between them. CDR1 is PRHDT and CDR2 is FYEKMQ in the germline V gene (reference sequence). CDR3 length: 12 amino acids. CDR3 region: CASRRTVHGYTF. DNA of the CDR3: TGTGCCAGCAGGAGGACAGTCCATGGCTACACCTTC.

V and J are TRBV6-1 and TRBJ2-7, with D possibly being TRBD2 (5 bases). The V and J ends lost 7 bases and 0 bases respectively, with 7 bases between them. This CDR3 has 12 amino acids. The V gene's germline CDR1 is MNHNS and CDR2 SASEGT. The CDR3 sequence: CASIRGSYEQYF. DNA for the CDR3: TGTGCCAGCATCCGGGGCTCCTACGAGCAGTACTTC.

The chain couples TRBV4-1 to TRBJ1-2; D is ambiguous. V gave up 0 bases and J gave up 2 bases, with 22 bases separating them. The CDR3 totals 19 residues. Germline V gene sequence: CDR1 MGHRA, CDR2 YSYEKL. The CDR3 coding sequence is TGCGCCAGCAGCCAAGATACCAGAGCAGGCGGGTTAGGGAACTATGGCTACACCTTC. Its translation is CASSQDTRAGGLGNYGYTF.

The chain uses TRBV7-9 and TRBJ2-5; D might be TRBD2 (6 bases). V was cut by 4 bases and J by 1 base, with 13 bases left in between. This CDR3 comprises 15 residues. Germline CDR1 is SEHNR and CDR2 is FQNEAQ (reference sequence). CDR3 sequence (DNA): TGTGCCAGCAGCTCCCGTGACGGGGGCCAAGAGACCCAGTACTTC. Amino acid sequence: CASSSRDGGQETQYF.

The chain links TRBV2 to TRBJ2-7, with a tentative D call TRBD1 (6 bases). This CDR3 is built from 15 residues. V was trimmed by 10 bases and J by 2 bases, leaving 21 bases between them. Germline loops: CDR1 SNHLY, CDR2 FYNNEI. DNA for the CDR3: TGTGCCATCCTACAGGGTTCCAGGACCGCCTACGAGCAGTACTTC. It yields the protein CAILQGSRTAYEQYF.

This chain links TRBV4-1 with TRBJ1-5; no firm D call. V was clipped by 0 bases and J by 5 bases, with 17 bases between them. The CDR3 is made up of 17 amino acids. The germline CDR1 and CDR2 sequences are MGHRA and YSYEKL. CDR3 region: CASSQDSWAGADQPQHF. In DNA form, the CDR3 reads TGCGCCAGCAGCCAAGACTCTTGGGCAGGTGCTGATCAGCCCCAGCATTTT.

The V and J genes are TRBV29-1 and TRBJ2-1, with TRBD2 matching 7 bases. V lost 2 bases and J lost 4; bases outside the gene matches: 5. The CDR3 totals 14 residues. Germline V gives CDR1 SQVTM, CDR2 ANQGSEA. In nucleotides, the CDR3 is TGCAGCGTTGAATACGGGAGGATATACAATGAGCAGTTCTTC. Translation gives CSVEYGRIYNEQFF.